This is a list of T cell receptor beta chains from one sample in a study of blood T cells in healthy people across ages. TCRdb reprocessed the 5' RACE reads with MiXCR, giving one entry per CDR3 protein. The profile covers roughly 1.5 million distinct CDR3 sequences, with less than 45% appearing a single time and about 4% taken by the ten largest. Sequencing was carried out using blood. The receptors come from a woman between 18 and 29 years old in good health. The conserved cysteine and the conserved F or W are not part of the CDR3 here.

V,CDR3
TRBV5-1,ASSSTSVSYNEQF
TRBV13,ASSFRQGYNSPLH
TRBV5-5,ASSLWTENT
TRBV7-2,ASSFGRQNTEAF
TRBV11-3,ASSQGWVAGTYNEQF
TRBV11-2,ASRGQGGSYNEQF
TRBV4-3,ASSQDRAGGNQPQH
TRBV9,ASSVGGHGDSYEQY
TRBV6-1,ASPRREVGTGELF
TRBV7-7,ASSGEQRYTEAF
TRBV27,ASSSGAGIGTEAF